The 30 T cell receptor beta chains presented below share a single source sample, sequenced in a study of shared clonotypes between healthy human individuals. Generated by immunoSEQ multiplex PCR, the TCRdb table keeps only in-frame clones and is missing some. The data contain some 530,000 clones, more than 75% of them singletons. The sample consisted of PBMCs. Source of these receptors: a woman aged 40 to 55 in good health. Some clones in this sample may be carry-over from other donors' samples.

The chain recombines TRBV11-3 with TRBJ2-1, with D possibly being TRBD1 or TRBD2 (6 bases each). Germline lookup yields CDR1 SGHNT and CDR2 YENEEA. The CDR3 loop spans 12 amino acids. The V end was cut by 2 bases, the J end by 8 bases, with 7 bases between. The CDR3 region has the DNA TGTGCCAGCAGCTTAAGGGGGGATGAGCAGTTCTTC. Its protein is CASSLRGDEQFF.

Comment on this clone: The junction shows a germline mismatch at one end, possibly a read error. V and J are TRBV6-6 and TRBJ2-7; 10 bases match TRBD2. Germline CDR1 and CDR2: MNHNY and SVGAGI (reference sequence). The CDR3 sequence is 12 residues long. CDR3 loop: CASRAGGNEKCF. The CDR3 DNA follows: TGTGCCAGCAGAGCGGGAGGGAACGAGAAGTGCTTC.

V and J are TRBV7-9 and TRBJ1-1; D unclear. V shed 4 bases and J shed 1 base, with 10 bases lying between them. The length of the CDR3 is 14 residues. The germline V gene encodes CDR1 SEHNR and CDR2 FQNEAQ (reference sequence). Here the CDR3 reads CASSSDWKNTEAFF. The CDR3 DNA sequence: TGTGCCAGCAGCTCCGACTGGAAGAACACTGAAGCTTTCTTT.

V and J are TRBV7-2 and TRBJ2-7; no definite D call. V was cut by 1 base and J by 6 bases, with 16 bases left in between. There are 15 residues in the CDR3. The V gene's germline CDR1 is SGHTA and CDR2 FQGNSA. The chain's CDR3 is CASSLGARNWGEQYF. The DNA for the CDR3 is TGTGCCAGCAGCTTAGGGGCAAGGAATTGGGGCGAGCAGTACTTC.

This clone showed up just a few times. J is TRBJ2-5 and V is TRBV7-2, with 7 nucleotides matching TRBD1. V lost 3 bases and J lost 3; bases outside the gene matches: 4. CDR3 size: 14 residues. Per germline, CDR1 SGHTA and CDR2 FQGNSA. The CDR3 nucleotides are TGTGCCAGCAGCTTCCAGGGACAGAAAGAGACCCAGTACTTC. Amino acids: CASSFQGQKETQYF.

The chain combines TRBV28 with TRBJ2-7; 8 positions match TRBD2. The junction had 8 bases not matched to a gene; V was cut back by 4 bases and J by 3 bases. Looked up from germline, CDR1 is MDHEN and CDR2 is SYDVKM. This CDR3 spans 15 amino acids. The CDR3 bases are TGTGCCAGCAGTTCTAGCGGGCCTGAGAGCTACGAGCAGTACTTC. The encoded protein is CASSSSGPESYEQYF.

This clone was found once. V gene TRBV18 combines with J gene TRBJ2-1; the D gene is possibly TRBD1 (5 bases). The V end was cut by 6 bases, the J end by 7 bases, with 13 bases between. CDR1 is KGHSH, CDR2 LQKENI, per germline. CDR3 length: 13 residues. This CDR3 is CASSQGAGNEQFF. CDR3 DNA: TGTGCCAGCTCGCAAGGGGCAGGGAATGAGCAGTTCTTC.

This chain links TRBV5-1 with TRBJ2-3, with 10 bases that match TRBD1. Germline lookup yields CDR1 SGHRS and CDR2 YFSETQ. This CDR3 is 14 amino acids long. V shed 2 bases, J shed 6 bases, and the junction held 3 bases outside the gene matches. DNA for the CDR3: TGCGCCAGCAGCTTACCGGGACAGGGGGATACGCAGTATTTT. Its translation is CASSLPGQGDTQYF.

V usage is TRBV5-1 and J usage is TRBJ1-4, with 7 bases that match TRBD1. The ends lost 4 bases at V and 8 bases at J; junction bases unmatched: 8. Germline values: CDR1 SGHRS, CDR2 YFSETQ. CDR3 length equals 14 residues. The CDR3 DNA is TGCGCCAGCAGCCCAGACAGGGAGGACGAAAAACTGTTTTTT. Its translation is CASSPDREDEKLFF.

This rearrangement joins TRBV28 to TRBJ2-4; a weak D match, TRBD1 (5 bases). The CDR3 loop spans 18 amino acids. Trimming cost V 0 bases and J 2 bases, with 17 bases left between them. CDR1 and CDR2 from the germline V gene are MDHEN and SYDVKM. The CDR3 loop reads CASSLWGLSTPTKNIQYF. The CDR3 nucleotides are TGTGCCAGCAGTTTATGGGGGCTCTCGACTCCCACCAAAAACATTCAGTACTTC.

The V call is TRBV9, the J call TRBJ2-3, with 9 nucleotides matching TRBD2. This CDR3 region has 15 residues. V lost 3 bases and J lost 0; bases outside the gene matches: 2. Germline-derived CDR1 and CDR2 are SGDLS and YYNGEE. Here the CDR3 DNA reads TGTGCCAGCAGCGCTCTAGCGGGAAGCACAGATACGCAGTATTTT. Translating gives CASSALAGSTDTQYF.

The chain recombines TRBV19 with TRBJ2-1, with 8 bases fitting TRBD2. The length of the CDR3 is 14 residues. V dropped 5 bases and J dropped 12; count of bases not matched to a gene: 12. Germline V CDR1 and CDR2: LNHDA, SQIVND (reference sequence). CDR3 nucleotide sequence: TGTGCCAGTAGTTTTAAGAACCCCGGGACTAGGCAGTTCTTC. Translation gives CASSFKNPGTRQFF. Full variable domain (outside the CDR3, taken from reference TRBV19 and TRBJ2-1): DGGITQSPKYLFRKEGQNVTLSCEQNLNHDAMYWYRQDPGQGLRLIYYSQIVNDFQKGDIAEGYSVSREKKESFPLTVTSAQKNPTAFYLCASSFKNPGTRQFFGPGTRLTVL.

The chain has TRBV6-1 and TRBJ1-1; no definite D call. This CDR3 is built from 14 residues. The ends were cut back, 4 bases at V and 3 bases at J, with 12 bases in the middle. CDR1 MNHNS and CDR2 SASEGT come from the germline V gene. CDR3 amino acids: CASSVVWEDTEAFF. The CDR3 DNA follows: TGTGCCAGCAGTGTCGTTTGGGAGGACACTGAAGCTTTCTTT.

The CDR3 reads CASSPSGRLTGELFF. The CDR3 DNA is TGTGCCAGCAGTCCCAGCGGGAGACTCACCGGGGAGCTGTTTTTT. The rearrangement uses TRBV27 and TRBJ2-2; 8 bases map to TRBD2. The CDR3 is made up of 15 amino acids. Germline V gene data show CDR1 as MNHEY and CDR2 as SMNVEV (reference sequence). With V trimmed by 5 bases and J by 4 bases, 6 bases remained unmatched.

This clone was detected many times. The sample has other DNA sequences that encode this CDR3 too. This chain connects TRBV4-2 to TRBJ2-5; D is perhaps TRBD1 (7 bases). Germline CDR1 and CDR2: LGHNA and YNFKEQ. This CDR3 is built from 16 residues. Trimming took 1 base from V and 5 from J, leaving 17 bases between them. CDR3 in amino acids: CASSQGREAGGETQYF. The CDR3 nucleotides read TGTGCCAGCAGCCAAGGTCGAGAAGCAGGGGGGGAGACCCAGTACTTC.

This chain connects TRBV28 to TRBJ2-7; perhaps D is TRBD1 or TRBD2 (5 bases each). Germline CDR1 and CDR2: MDHEN and SYDVKM. The germline V and J ends were trimmed by 3 bases and 5 bases, with 11 bases remaining between them. This CDR3 is built from 13 residues. DNA of the CDR3: TGTGCCAGCAGTTTCGGGGCGCGGAACGAGCAGTACTTC. Residues: CASSFGARNEQYF.

This rearrangement joins TRBV7-9 to TRBJ2-7; D might be TRBD2 (5 bases). This CDR3 contains 15 residues. From germline, CDR1 is SEHNR and CDR2 FQNEAQ (reference sequence). V was shortened by 4 bases and J by 0 bases, with 13 bases between the two germline ends. CDR3 DNA sequence: TGTGCCAGCAGCTCCCTAATAGCGAGCTCCTACGAGCAGTACTTC. Protein: CASSSLIASSYEQYF.

This chain uses TRBV7-2 with TRBJ2-3, with 8 nucleotides matching TRBD2. This CDR3 contains 13 residues. With 4 bases clipped from V and 12 bases from J, the junction kept 9 bases outside the gene matches. Germline CDR1 and CDR2: SGHTA and FQGNSA. In nucleotides, the CDR3 is TGTGCCAGCAGCTCCCCGAGCGGGAGACTCCAGTATTTT. Residues: CASSSPSGRLQYF.

This clone was seen only a few times. The chain has TRBV28 and TRBJ1-4; D possibly corresponds to TRBD1 (6 bases). Deletions cut 7 bases from V and 4 bases from J, with 7 bases between. The CDR3 covers 12 residues. CDR1 is MDHEN, CDR2 SYDVKM, per germline. CDR3 sequence: CASMGHNEKLFF. CDR3 nucleotide sequence: TGTGCCAGCATGGGACATAATGAAAAACTGTTTTTT. The full variable domain, completed using reference TRBV28 and TRBJ1-4, is DVKVTQSSRYLVKRTGEKVFLECVQDMDHENMFWYRQDPGLGLRLIYFSYDVKMKEKGDIPEGYSVSREKKERFSLILESASTNQTSMYLCASMGHNEKLFFGSGTQLSVL.

A word on this clone: Just one base apart from a much larger clone, this may be a read error. This chain connects TRBV30 to TRBJ1-2; the D is unclear. CDR1 and CDR2 (germline): GTSNPN, SVGIG (reference sequence). The CDR3 is 13 residues long. Trimming took off 6 bases at V and 3 bases at J, with 14 bases between the two ends. CDR3 loop: CACTKGGDYGYTF. DNA for the CDR3: TGTGCCTGTACCAAGGGTGGCGACTATGGCTACACCTTC.

V is TRBV5-6 and J is TRBJ2-1; 9 positions match TRBD2. Germline V CDR1 and CDR2: SGHDT, YYEEEE. The CDR3 length is 15 residues. The V and J ends lost 2 bases and 10 bases, in that order; junction bases with no gene match: 10. The CDR3 loop reads CASSFLGLAKGEQFF. The CDR3 DNA is TGTGCCAGCAGCTTTTTGGGACTAGCAAAAGGGGAGCAGTTCTTC.

The rearrangement links TRBV6-6 to TRBJ1-5; 7 bases fit TRBD1. The CDR3 runs 16 residues. The J segment lost 1 base and the V segment lost 0 bases, leaving 3 bases of the junction unmatched. The germline V gene encodes CDR1 MNHNY and CDR2 SVGAGI (reference sequence). The CDR3 sequence: CASSYSRDSSNQPQHF. CDR3 nucleotide sequence: TGTGCCAGCAGTTACTCCCGGGACAGCAGCAATCAGCCCCAGCATTTT.

The rearrangement joins TRBV28 to TRBJ2-1; D is possibly TRBD2 (6 bases). The V gene lost 3 bases and the J gene lost 5 bases, with 20 bases spanning the gap. The germline CDR1 and CDR2 sequences are MDHEN and SYDVKM. The CDR3 is 17 amino acids. CDR3: CASSFGGAGQPNNEQFF. CDR3 sequence (DNA): TGTGCCAGCAGTTTTGGCGGGGCTGGTCAGCCTAACAATGAGCAGTTCTTC.

This clone appeared many times. Additional DNA sequences in this sample encode the identical CDR3. The CDR3 sequence: CASSRDNYEQYF. The CDR3 bases are TGTGCCAGCAGCCGAGACAACTACGAGCAGTACTTC. The chain links TRBV9 to TRBJ2-7, with D uncertain. The CDR3 totals 12 residues. CDR1 and CDR2 from the germline V gene are SGDLS and YYNGEE. With 4 bases removed from V and 3 bases from J, the gap between germline ends came to 8 bases. The full variable domain, its missing parts supplied by reference TRBV9 and TRBJ2-7, is DSGVTQTPKHLITATGQRVTLRCSPRSGDLSVYWYQQSLDQGLQFLIQYYNGEERAKGNILERFSAQQFPDLHSELNLSSLELGDSALYFCASSRDNYEQYFGPGTRLTVT.

The gene calls are TRBV30 and TRBJ2-7; 11 bases map to TRBD2. The trim removed 1 base at V and 3 bases at J, leaving 5 bases unmatched. Germline V gene lookup returns CDR1 GTSNPN and CDR2 SVGIG (reference sequence). CDR3 length: 15 amino acids. CDR3 sequence: CAWSAGLAGDYEQYF. The CDR3 nucleotides are TGTGCCTGGAGTGCAGGACTAGCGGGCGACTACGAGCAGTACTTC.

The rearrangement joins TRBV6-6 to TRBJ2-1; no clear D. Germline V CDR1 and CDR2: MNHNY, SVGAGI (reference sequence). The CDR3 is 12 residues long. Trimming removed 7 bases from V and 6 bases from J, with 10 bases in between. CDR3 bases: TGTGCCAGCACCCAGCCGGGCAATGAGCAGTTCTTC. This translates into CASTQPGNEQFF.

The chain has TRBV15 and TRBJ2-4, with 7 bases aligning to TRBD1. The CDR3 runs to 15 residues. Germline CDR1 is LNHNV and CDR2 is YYDKDF (reference sequence). J gave up 3 bases and V 1 base, and 3 bases lay outside the gene matches. The CDR3 bases are TGTGCCACCAGCAGAGGGGGACAGAGCAAAAACATTCAGTACTTC. As protein: CATSRGGQSKNIQYF.

The chain carries TRBV6-4 and TRBJ1-1; D is ambiguous. Germline CDR1 and CDR2: MRHNA and SNTAGT. V lost 6 bases to trimming and J lost 4 bases, with 12 bases between them. The CDR3 has 13 residues. CDR3 bases: TGTGCCAGCAGCGCCGGCCGAGGCACTGAAGCTTTCTTT. Residues: CASSAGRGTEAFF.

The V call is TRBV5-6, the J call TRBJ2-1, with D perhaps TRBD2 (5 bases). Germline loops: CDR1 SGHDT, CDR2 YYEEEE. CDR3 length: 17 amino acids. Trimming stripped 4 bases from V and 2 bases from J, with 19 bases between. The CDR3 DNA follows: TGTGCCAGCAGCCCTTGGACGGGAAAACGGGCCTACAATGAGCAGTTCTTC. The encoded protein is CASSPWTGKRAYNEQFF.

The rearrangement joins TRBV7-9 to TRBJ2-1; 7 bases agree with TRBD2. Germline V gene lookup returns CDR1 SEHNR and CDR2 FQNEAQ (reference sequence). This CDR3 is built from 16 residues. The V segment lost 4 bases and the J segment 1 base; nucleotides outside the gene matches: 7. The chain's CDR3 is CASSWTSQRSYNEQFF. In DNA, the CDR3 is TGTGCCAGCAGCTGGACTAGTCAACGTTCCTACAATGAGCAGTTCTTC.